This passage covers 8 T cell receptor beta chains from one sample sequenced in a study of blood T cell repertoires in COVID-19. Repertoires were generated with immunoSEQ multiplex PCR, while TCRdb's copy carries only in-frame clones and drops some. The repertoire has 50,000 to 75,000 clones, about 75% of them found once; the top ten carry roughly 47%. The source material was peripheral blood. These receptors were collected from an elderly woman with acute or convalescent COVID-19.

In regard to this clone: A single base separates this from a much larger clone, so it may be a read error. The J gene is TRBJ2-7, the V gene TRBV11-2; 10 nucleotides align to TRBD1. Germline loops: CDR1 SGHAT, CDR2 FQNNGV. This CDR3 has 14 residues. CDR3 sequence reads: CASRGQGISYEQHF. The CDR3 DNA reads as TGTGCCAGCAGGGGACAGGGGATTTCCTACGAGCAGCACTTC.

The table lists this clone with a few counts. The chain recombines TRBV18 with TRBJ2-3; 8 positions match TRBD2. CDR3 length: 16 amino acids. The trim removed 1 base at V and 2 bases at J, leaving 5 bases unmatched. Looked up from germline, CDR1 is KGHSH and CDR2 is LQKENI. CDR3: CASSPLSGGITDTQYF. CDR3 nucleotide sequence: TGTGCCAGCTCACCACTATCGGGAGGGATCACAGATACGCAGTATTTT.

This chain connects TRBV5-5 to TRBJ1-2, with 10 bases fitting TRBD1. V shed 5 bases and J 8 bases; nucleotides not matched to a gene: 9. Germline loops: CDR1 SGHKS, CDR2 YYEKEE (reference sequence). The CDR3 sequence is 14 residues long. This CDR3 reads CASSRPGQGRGYTF. The CDR3 nucleotides are TGTGCCAGCAGTCGCCCGGGACAGGGGAGAGGCTACACCTTC. Combining the CDR3 with reference TRBV5-5 and TRBJ1-2 gives the whole variable domain DAGVTQSPTHLIKTRGQQVTLRCSPISGHKSVSWYQQVLGQGPQFIFQYYEKEERGRGNFPDRFSARQFPNYSSELNVNALLLGDSALYLCASSRPGQGRGYTFGSGTRLTVV.

The V gene is TRBV15, the J gene TRBJ2-6, with a tentative D call TRBD2 (5 bases). V gave up 5 bases and J gave up 7 bases, with 9 bases separating them. The germline gives CDR1 LNHNV, CDR2 YYDKDF (reference sequence). The CDR3 covers 13 residues. The CDR3 DNA is TGTGCCACCAGCCTAGCCCGAGCCAACGTCCTGACTTTC. It translates to CATSLARANVLTF.

The rearrangement links TRBV5-4 to TRBJ2-1; D remains ambiguous. CDR3 length equals 13 residues. The ends were cut back, 4 bases at V and 5 bases at J, with 10 bases in the middle. Germline values: CDR1 SGHNT, CDR2 YYREEE (reference sequence). In nucleotides, the CDR3 is TGTGCCAGCAGCCTCAATCCGGACAATGAGCAGTTCTTC. Translation: CASSLNPDNEQFF.

DNA of the CDR3: TGCGCCAGCAGCCCACAGGACTGGGGGGGTGAAAAACTGTTTTTT. Amino acid sequence: CASSPQDWGGEKLFF. J is TRBJ1-4 and V is TRBV5-1; D might be TRBD1 (5 bases). V was pared by 4 bases and J by 7 bases, with 17 bases between. From germline, CDR1 is SGHRS and CDR2 YFSETQ. The CDR3 runs to 15 residues. Drawing the rest from reference TRBV5-1 and TRBJ1-4, the complete variable domain is KAGVTQTPRYLIKTRGQQVTLSCSPISGHRSVSWYQQTPGQGLQFLFEYFSETQRNKGNFPGRFSGRQFSNSRSEMNVSTLELGDSALYLCASSPQDWGGEKLFFGSGTQLSVL.

This rearrangement joins TRBV18 to TRBJ2-2; D is perhaps TRBD1 (6 bases). V dropped 0 bases and J dropped 9 bases, with 17 bases sitting between them. Germline V CDR1 and CDR2: KGHSH, LQKENI. The CDR3 is 16 residues long. The CDR3: CASSPPSPGWGRELFF. The CDR3, as DNA: TGTGCCAGCTCACCACCCTCTCCGGGGTGGGGGCGGGAGCTGTTTTTT.

V is TRBV5-5 and J is TRBJ1-2; TRBD1 matches at 11 bases. The length of the CDR3 is 15 residues. From germline, CDR1 is SGHKS and CDR2 YYEKEE (reference sequence). V dropped 2 bases and J dropped 2; count of bases not matched to a gene: 2. In DNA, the CDR3 is TGTGCCAGCAGCTTTGGACAGGGGGCGAACTATGGCTACACCTTC. It translates to CASSFGQGANYGYTF.